Listed here are 18 T cell receptor beta chains from one sample, sequenced in a study of blood T cells in healthy people across ages. Next came a second PCR, run for about 7 to 12 cycles, which used a sample-barcoded 5' primer along with a J-beta primer mix. TCRdb processed the 5' RACE reads anew with MiXCR; each CDR3 protein has one entry. The table has some 920,000 distinct CDR3 sequences, around 54% seen once; the top ten hold about 20%. The sequenced material came from blood. These receptors all stem from a woman aged 60 to 75 in good health.

The rearrangement joins TRBV4-1 to TRBJ2-1; 11 bases are a match to TRBD1. J lost 0 bases, V lost 0 bases, and 7 bases had no gene match. The CDR3 covers 19 residues. Germline assignment: CDR1 MGHRA and CDR2 YSYEKL. DNA of the CDR3: TGCGCCAGCAGCCAAGACCACCGGGACAGGGGGAGCTCCTACAATGAGCAGTTCTTC. It specifies CASSQDHRDRGSSYNEQFF.

The chain links TRBV28 to TRBJ2-1; 9 nucleotides line up with TRBD2. V was clipped by 7 bases and J by 6 bases; unmatched bases: 10. Germline assignment: CDR1 MDHEN and CDR2 SYDVKM. The CDR3 spans 15 residues. In DNA, the CDR3 is TGTGCCAGCAACCCGTGGCGGGAGGGCCGCAATGAGCAGTTCTTC. Translation gives CASNPWREGRNEQFF. The complete variable domain, with remaining parts taken from reference TRBV28 and TRBJ2-1, reads DVKVTQSSRYLVKRTGEKVFLECVQDMDHENMFWYRQDPGLGLRLIYFSYDVKMKEKGDIPEGYSVSREKKERFSLILESASTNQTSMYLCASNPWREGRNEQFFGPGTRLTVL.

V and J are TRBV7-2 and TRBJ2-2; D gene ambiguous. Per the germline V gene, CDR1 is SGHTA and CDR2 is FQGNSA. This CDR3 has 12 residues. V lost 3 bases, J lost 7 bases, and 6 bases lay in between. DNA for the CDR3: TGTGCCAGCAGCTTTGATCACGGGGAGCTGTTTTTT. It specifies CASSFDHGELFF.

CDR3 nucleotides: TGCGCCAGCCGGGCTAGCGGGAATCCCGAGCAGTACTTC. Translated: CASRASGNPEQYF. The V gene is TRBV4-1, the J gene TRBJ2-7, with 9 nucleotides matching TRBD2. Germline trimming cut 8 bases from V and 6 bases from J; bases unmatched to any gene: 8. This CDR3 has 13 amino acids. Per the germline V gene, CDR1 is MGHRA and CDR2 is YSYEKL.

Turning to this clonotype: A junction end diverges from the germline sequence, so it may reflect a read error. The chain combines TRBV7-2 with TRBJ2-1, with unresolved D. This CDR3 is 14 amino acids long. The germline gives CDR1 SGHTA, CDR2 FQGNSA. CDR3 bases: TGTGCTAGCAGCTTCGGGCCCCCCGACAATGAGCAGTTCTTC. It codes for CASSFGPPDNEQFF.

In its sample, this clonotype was seen a few times. The CDR3 DNA follows: TGTGCCAGCACCCCGGGCTTGGGGCGGGAGCTTGCCGAGCAGTACTTC. Translation gives CASTPGLGRELAEQYF. V and J are TRBV6-5 and TRBJ2-7; 7 nucleotides align to TRBD2. The CDR3 runs 16 residues. Trimming at V came to 7 bases and at J to 6 bases, leaving 18 bases not matched to a gene. In germline, CDR1 is MNHEY, CDR2 SVGAGI.

The chain employs TRBV30 and TRBJ1-5; no clear D. Germline V gene data show CDR1 as GTSNPN and CDR2 as SVGIG (reference sequence). V was cut by 2 bases and J by 9 bases, with 17 bases left in between. The CDR3 is made up of 14 amino acids. CDR3 DNA sequence: TGTGCCTGGAGTCCCTCGTTGGCGGGTTGGCCCCAGCATTTT. Amino acid sequence: CAWSPSLAGWPQHF.

Only a few counts were recorded for this clonotype. The chain links TRBV4-1 to TRBJ1-2; D unclear. CDR3 length equals 12 residues. CDR1 and CDR2 (germline): MGHRA, YSYEKL. V was clipped by 5 bases and J by 8 bases, with 12 bases between them. In nucleotides, the CDR3 is TGCGCCAGCAGCACGGGGTTGGGAGGCTACACCTTC. Protein product: CASSTGLGGYTF.

This chain joins TRBV18 and TRBJ1-2; weak D call: TRBD1 (5 bases). The germline V gene has CDR1 KGHSH and CDR2 LQKENI. The CDR3 contains 13 residues. V gave up 0 bases and J gave up 4 bases, with 6 bases separating them. CDR3 nucleotides: TGTGCCAGCTCACCACCGGACACCTATGGCTACACCTTC. Protein: CASSPPDTYGYTF.

The V call is TRBV18, the J call TRBJ2-1, with D perhaps matching TRBD1 (6 bases). The V end was cut by 2 bases, the J end by 4 bases, with 12 bases between. The germline V gene encodes CDR1 KGHSH and CDR2 LQKENI. The CDR3 loop spans 15 amino acids. The CDR3 loop is CASSPKTGQYNEQFF. The CDR3 DNA sequence: TGTGCCAGCTCACCAAAAACCGGACAGTACAATGAGCAGTTCTTC.

The gene calls are TRBV12-3 or TRBV12-4 and TRBJ2-5; 13 bases fit TRBD2. After removal of 8 bases from V and 1 base from J, the junction contained 1 base not matched to a gene. CDR3 length equals 14 residues. This CDR3 reads CASGTSGAQETQYF. The CDR3 nucleotides are TGTGCCAGCGGGACTAGCGGGGCCCAAGAGACCCAGTACTTC.

The chain recombines TRBV7-9 with TRBJ2-5, with 8 bases lining up with TRBD1. TRBJ2-7 explains the end of the DNA better; the J call may be wrong. The CDR3 runs to 16 residues. Germline values: CDR1 SEHNR, CDR2 FQNEAQ (reference sequence). CDR3 coding DNA: TGTGCCAGCAGCTTAATTGCGGGACAGGCCAGATACGAGCAGTACTTC. Protein product: CASSLIAGQARYEQYF.

This clonotype was seen more than once but under ten times. V usage is TRBV10-3 and J usage is TRBJ2-1; a possible D gene is TRBD2 (5 bases). The ends were cut back, 7 bases at V and 5 bases at J, with 12 bases in the middle. The CDR3 has 13 residues. Germline V gene lookup returns CDR1 ENHRY and CDR2 SYGVKD. The CDR3, as DNA: TGTGCCATCACTCCTCGTAGCGACAATGAGCAGTTCTTC. It yields the protein CAITPRSDNEQFF.

The chain links TRBV20-1 to TRBJ2-3; D unclear. The CDR3 is 12 residues long. Germline loops: CDR1 DFQATT, CDR2 SNEGSKA (reference sequence). V lost 6 bases, J lost 7 bases, and 14 bases lay in between. As DNA, the CDR3 is TGCAGTGCGAACCCCTTCGACTATACGCAGTATTTT. It yields the protein CSANPFDYTQYF.

The J gene is TRBJ2-3, the V gene TRBV4-2; D is ambiguous. Germline V gene lookup returns CDR1 LGHNA and CDR2 YNFKEQ. Trimming left V 0 bases short and J 0 bases short, with 7 bases between. The length of the CDR3 is 15 residues. This CDR3 reads CASSQDGFSTDTQYF. The DNA of the CDR3 is TGTGCCAGCAGCCAAGATGGCTTTAGCACAGATACGCAGTATTTT.

This sequence joins TRBV24-1 and TRBJ2-3; D gene ambiguous. The CDR3 totals 16 residues. Germline CDR1 is KGHDR and CDR2 is SFDVKD. Trimming took 5 bases from V and 0 from J, leaving 14 bases between them. The CDR3 sequence is CATSVEKAASTDTQYF. CDR3 sequence (DNA): TGTGCCACCAGTGTTGAGAAAGCAGCTAGCACAGATACGCAGTATTTT.

This clonotype turned up a few times. V gene TRBV7-3 combines with J gene TRBJ2-7; a possible D gene is TRBD2 (6 bases). This CDR3 has 13 amino acids. Germline CDR1 and CDR2: SGHTA and FQGTGA. Trimming shortened V by 5 bases and J by 6 bases, and 14 bases separated the two germline ends. CDR3 sequence: CASSTNIAAEQYF. CDR3 bases: TGTGCCAGCAGCACTAATATAGCGGCCGAGCAGTACTTC.

This clonotype was detected ten times or more. J is TRBJ2-7 and V is TRBV7-2, with D possibly matching TRBD1 (6 bases). This CDR3 is built from 16 residues. The V end lost 0 bases, the J end lost 1 base, and 13 bases lay between the germline ends. CDR1 and CDR2 from the germline V gene are SGHTA and FQGNSA. The CDR3, as DNA: TGTGCCAGCAGCTTAGCGGCCACGACAGGTTCCTACGAGCAGTACTTC. Amino acids: CASSLAATTGSYEQYF.